The source of this TCR beta chain is a study of regulatory T cells in long-lasting Graves disease. This clonotype showed up just a few times. Time point here: newly diagnosed GD, antithyroid drugs for less than 3 months. Scientists built the TCR library using RNA that was extracted from PBMCs. HTBI primers from iRepertoire and Arm-PCR of CDR3 regions yielded the TCR beta libraries. TCRdb recomputed calls from the multiplex PCR reads with MiXCR, one row per CDR3 protein. Of roughly 350,000 distinct CDR3 sequences listed, around 15% were seen once; the top ten hold roughly 29%. Germline V gives CDR1 DFQATT, CDR2 SNEGSKA (reference sequence). With 7 bases removed from V and 2 bases from J, the gap between germline ends came to 8 bases. This CDR3 has 11 residues. These data also featured in a second study, about T cells in Graves' hyperthyroidism and ophthalmopathy.

This rearrangement joins TRBV20-1 to TRBJ2-5; D is undetermined. This TCR was sampled from a man aged 40-49 years with Graves disease. This specimen was peripheral blood mononuclear cells (PBMCs), taken at new diagnosis, from a patient treated with antithyroid drugs. CDR3 sequence reads: CSEGRQETQYF. Written as DNA, the CDR3 is TGCAGTGAGGGCAGGCAAGAGACCCAGTACTTC.